The present T cell receptor (beta chain) was sequenced within a study of blood T cells in healthy people across ages. Study-wide results and limits: The authors considered diversity estimates from one million T cells to be underestimates. Age advanced and TCR beta diversity per million T cells fell, roughly linearly. A conclusive naive versus antigen-experienced comparison was prevented by the unsorted PBMCs.

CDR3 size: 16 residues. V was cut by 0 bases and J by 0 bases, with 6 bases left in between. The germline V gene encodes CDR1 LGHNA and CDR2 YSLEER. A second PCR of roughly 7 to 11 cycles used a sample-barcoded 5' primer and a J-beta primer mix. Each cDNA molecule, via a template-switch adaptor with 12 random nucleotides, was tagged. MiXCR, run by TCRdb on the 5' RACE reads, gives a single entry per CDR3 protein. Among roughly 1,300,000 distinct CDR3 sequences listed, 59% were seen once. In its sample, this clonotype was seen a few times. As yet, its antigen is unknown. This receptor was taken from a man between 18 and 35 years old in good health. The gene calls are TRBV4-3 and TRBJ2-6; D is uncertain. The sample consisted of blood. The DNA of the CDR3 is TGCGCCAGCAGCCAAGACTGGCACTCTGGGGCCAACGTCCTGACTTTC. This gives the protein CASSQDWHSGANVLTF.